The clone carrying this TCR beta chain was recorded many times. In TCRdb, the reads were re-called with MiXCR into one record per CDR3 protein. Among around 240,000 distinct CDR3 sequences listed, approximately 24% were seen once. The record originates from a study of T cell repertoires in cytomegalovirus infection. Germline CDR1 and CDR2: MNHEY and SVGAGI. V was trimmed by 2 bases and J by 4 bases, leaving 18 bases between them. The CDR3 sequence is 16 residues long. This clonotype was sampled from a human donor in good health (CMV status not recorded). Some clones in this sample may be carry-over from other donors' samples. The sample taken for sequencing was CD8+ T cells from PBMCs. J is TRBJ2-7 and V is TRBV6-5; D might be TRBD2 (7 bases). The CDR3 protein is CASSYKIRGANYEQYF. The CDR3, as DNA: TGTGCCAGCAGTTACAAAATCCGGGGGGCCAATTACGAGCAGTACTTC.